This TCR beta chain stems from a study of blood T cells in healthy people across ages. CDR1 is MGHDK and CDR2 is SYGVNS in the germline V gene. V was clipped by 4 bases and J by 4 bases; unmatched bases: 0. The CDR3 has 13 residues. Sample-barcoded 5' priming and a J-beta primer mix drove a second PCR of about 7 to 11 cycles. TCRdb re-called the 5' RACE reads with MiXCR, one entry per CDR3 protein. The sample contains fewer than 1,200,000 distinct CDR3 sequences, about 25% of which appear only once. This sample also appeared in a second study, on T cells of mothers and their children. As reported in that work: A few healthy Caucasian mothers and their six children donated.

Input material: blood. This receptor was taken from a girl aged 2 to 9 in good health. The chain links TRBV25-1 to TRBJ1-5; TRBD1 aligns across 8 bases. In nucleotides, the CDR3 is TGTGCCAGCAGTGGGGACAGGAATCAGCCCCAGCATTTT. It encodes CASSGDRNQPQHF. The entire variable domain, with the rest obtained from reference TRBV25-1 and TRBJ1-5, is as follows: EADIYQTPRYLVIGTGKKITLECSQTMGHDKMYWYQQDPGMELHLIHYSYGVNSTEKGDLSSESTVSRIRTEHFPLTLESARPSHTSQYLCASSGDRNQPQHFGDGTRLSIL.